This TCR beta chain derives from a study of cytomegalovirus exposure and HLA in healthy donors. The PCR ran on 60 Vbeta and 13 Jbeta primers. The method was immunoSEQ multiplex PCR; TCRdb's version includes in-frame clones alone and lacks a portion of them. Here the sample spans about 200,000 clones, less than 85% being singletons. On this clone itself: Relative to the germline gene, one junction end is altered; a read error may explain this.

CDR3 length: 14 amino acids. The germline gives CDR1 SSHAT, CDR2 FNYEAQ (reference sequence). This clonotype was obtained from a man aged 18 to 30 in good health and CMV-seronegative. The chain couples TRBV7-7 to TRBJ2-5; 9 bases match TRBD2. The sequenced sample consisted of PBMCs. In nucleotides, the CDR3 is TGTGCTAGCAGCTTAGCGGGGGCGTGGGAGACCCAGTACTTC. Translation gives CASSLAGAWETQYF.